This TCR beta chain derives from a study of control samples from healthy donors and cancer patients. Repertoires were generated with immunoSEQ multiplex PCR, while TCRdb's copy carries only in-frame clones and drops some. This table holds under 150,000 clones, over 85% found once. Germline CDR1 is DFQATT and CDR2 is SNEGSKA (reference sequence). Trimming pared 3 bases from V and 4 bases from J, leaving 16 bases between. This CDR3 contains 16 residues. The chain employs TRBV20-1 and TRBJ1-6, with D perhaps matching TRBD1 (5 bases). This receptor was obtained from a man in his thirties or forties in good health. Material for sequencing was blood. The CDR3 sequence: CSASPWGKEYNSPLHF. As DNA, the CDR3 is TGCAGTGCTAGTCCCTGGGGGAAGGAGTATAATTCACCCCTCCACTTT.